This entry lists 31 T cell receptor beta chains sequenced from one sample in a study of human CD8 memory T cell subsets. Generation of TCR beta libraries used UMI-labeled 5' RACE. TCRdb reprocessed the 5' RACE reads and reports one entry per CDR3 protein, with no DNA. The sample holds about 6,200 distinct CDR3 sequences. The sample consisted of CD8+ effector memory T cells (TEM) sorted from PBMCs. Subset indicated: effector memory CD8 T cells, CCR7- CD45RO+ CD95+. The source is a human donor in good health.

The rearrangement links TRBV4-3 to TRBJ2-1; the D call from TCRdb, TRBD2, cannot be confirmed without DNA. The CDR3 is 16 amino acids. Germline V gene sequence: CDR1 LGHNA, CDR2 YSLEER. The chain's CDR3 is CASSQDLSGTYNEQFF.

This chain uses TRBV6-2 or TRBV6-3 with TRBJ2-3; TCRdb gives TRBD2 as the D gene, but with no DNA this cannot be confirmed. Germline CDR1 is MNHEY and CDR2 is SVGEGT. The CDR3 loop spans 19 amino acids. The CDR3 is CASSYFPAGALVNTDTQYF.

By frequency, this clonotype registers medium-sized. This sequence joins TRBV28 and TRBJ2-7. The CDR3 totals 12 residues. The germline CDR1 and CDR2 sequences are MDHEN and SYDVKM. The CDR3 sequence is CASSSGYYEQYF.

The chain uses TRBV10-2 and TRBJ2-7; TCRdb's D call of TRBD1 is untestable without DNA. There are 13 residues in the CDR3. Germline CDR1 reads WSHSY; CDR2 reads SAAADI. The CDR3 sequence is CASQGQGSYEQYF.

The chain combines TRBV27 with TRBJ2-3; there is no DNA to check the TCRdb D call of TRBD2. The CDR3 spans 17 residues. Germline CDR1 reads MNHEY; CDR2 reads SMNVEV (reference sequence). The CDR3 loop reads CASSLVTTSGGRGTQYF.

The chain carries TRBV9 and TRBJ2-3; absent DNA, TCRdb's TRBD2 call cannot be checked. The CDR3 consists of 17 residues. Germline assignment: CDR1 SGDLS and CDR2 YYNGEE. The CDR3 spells CASSPLGGAGVRDTQYF.

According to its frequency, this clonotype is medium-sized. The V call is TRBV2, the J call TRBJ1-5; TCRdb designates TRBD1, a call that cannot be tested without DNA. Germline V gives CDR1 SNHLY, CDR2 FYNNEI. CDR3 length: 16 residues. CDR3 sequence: CASSAGQQGDNQPQHF.

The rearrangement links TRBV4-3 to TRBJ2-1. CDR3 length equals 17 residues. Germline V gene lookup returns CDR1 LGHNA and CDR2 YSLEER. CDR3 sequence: CASSQSYQGSSYNEQFF.

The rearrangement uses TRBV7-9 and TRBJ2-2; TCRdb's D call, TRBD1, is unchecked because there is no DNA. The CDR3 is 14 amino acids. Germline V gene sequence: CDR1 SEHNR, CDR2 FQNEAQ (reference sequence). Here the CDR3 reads CASSPGTNTGELFF.

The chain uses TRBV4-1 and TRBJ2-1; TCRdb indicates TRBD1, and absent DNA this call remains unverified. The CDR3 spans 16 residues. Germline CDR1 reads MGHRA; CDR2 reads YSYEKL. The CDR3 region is CASSFHRGLPNNEQFF.

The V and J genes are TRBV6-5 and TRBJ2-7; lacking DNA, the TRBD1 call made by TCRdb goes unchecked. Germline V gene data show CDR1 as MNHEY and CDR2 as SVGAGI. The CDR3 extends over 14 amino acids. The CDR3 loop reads CASSPGTGGAEQYF.

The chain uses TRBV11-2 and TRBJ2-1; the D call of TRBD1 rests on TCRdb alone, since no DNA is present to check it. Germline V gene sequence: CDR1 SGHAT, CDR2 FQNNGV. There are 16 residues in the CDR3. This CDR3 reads CASSLNRDSSYNEQFF.

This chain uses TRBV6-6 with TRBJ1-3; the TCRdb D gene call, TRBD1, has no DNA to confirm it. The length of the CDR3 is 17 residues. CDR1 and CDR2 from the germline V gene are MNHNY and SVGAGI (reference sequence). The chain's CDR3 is CASSRGTTGASGNTIYF.

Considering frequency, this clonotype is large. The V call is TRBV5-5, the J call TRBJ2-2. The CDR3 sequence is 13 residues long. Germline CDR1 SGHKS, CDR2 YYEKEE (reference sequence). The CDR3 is CASSLAFQGELFF.

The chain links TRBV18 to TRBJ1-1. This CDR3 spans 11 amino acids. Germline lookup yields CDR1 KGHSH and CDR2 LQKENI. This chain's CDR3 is CASSPETEAFF. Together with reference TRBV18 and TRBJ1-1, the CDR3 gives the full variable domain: NAGVMQNPRHLVRRRGQEARLRCSPMKGHSHVYWYRQLPEEGLKFMVYLQKENIIDESGMPKERFSAEFPKEGPSILRIQQVVRGDSAAYFCASSPETEAFFGQGTRLTVV.

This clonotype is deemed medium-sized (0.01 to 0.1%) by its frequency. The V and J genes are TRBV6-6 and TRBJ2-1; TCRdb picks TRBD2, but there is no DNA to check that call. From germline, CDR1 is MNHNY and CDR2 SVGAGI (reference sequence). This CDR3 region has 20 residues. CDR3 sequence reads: CASSRQNDPLAGVSYNEQFF.

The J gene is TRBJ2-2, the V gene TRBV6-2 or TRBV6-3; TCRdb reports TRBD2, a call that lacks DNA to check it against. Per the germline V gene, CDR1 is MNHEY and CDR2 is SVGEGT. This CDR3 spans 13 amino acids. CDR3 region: CASSQREAGELFF.

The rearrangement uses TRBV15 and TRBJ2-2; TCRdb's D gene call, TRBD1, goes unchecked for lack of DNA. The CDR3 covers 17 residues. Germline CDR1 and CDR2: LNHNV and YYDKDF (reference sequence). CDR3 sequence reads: CATSREEQDPNTGELFF.

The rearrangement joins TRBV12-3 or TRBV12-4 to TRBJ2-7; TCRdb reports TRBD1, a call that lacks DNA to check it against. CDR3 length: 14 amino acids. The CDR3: CASSLAGRSYEQYF.

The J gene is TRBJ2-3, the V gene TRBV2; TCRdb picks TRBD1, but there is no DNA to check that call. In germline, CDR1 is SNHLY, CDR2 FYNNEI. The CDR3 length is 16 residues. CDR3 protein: CASSEAQGGRTDTQYF.

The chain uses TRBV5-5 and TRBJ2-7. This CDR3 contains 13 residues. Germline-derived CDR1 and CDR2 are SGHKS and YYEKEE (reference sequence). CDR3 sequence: CASSLGTLGEQYF.

The CDR3 sequence: CASRRGLKNYGYTF. The V and J genes are TRBV23-1 and TRBJ1-2; with no DNA, the TCRdb D assignment of TRBD1 cannot be verified. TRBV23-1 is recorded as an ORF, its role being uncertain. The CDR3 has 14 amino acids.

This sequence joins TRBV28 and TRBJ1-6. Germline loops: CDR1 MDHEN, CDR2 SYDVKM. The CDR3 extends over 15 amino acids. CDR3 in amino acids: CASSMRGSDNSPLHF. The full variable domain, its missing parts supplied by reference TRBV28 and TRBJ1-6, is DVKVTQSSRYLVKRTGEKVFLECVQDMDHENMFWYRQDPGLGLRLIYFSYDVKMKEKGDIPEGYSVSREKKERFSLILESASTNQTSMYLCASSMRGSDNSPLHFGNGTRLTVT.

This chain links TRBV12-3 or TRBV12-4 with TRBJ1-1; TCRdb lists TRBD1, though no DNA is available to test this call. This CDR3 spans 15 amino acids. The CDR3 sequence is CASSDTGTGGSGAFF.

The CDR3 loop reads CASRRTSGRNYEQYF. The chain employs TRBV28 and TRBJ2-7; as DNA is missing, the TRBD2 call by TCRdb cannot be tested. Per the germline V gene, CDR1 is MDHEN and CDR2 is SYDVKM. The length of the CDR3 is 15 residues.

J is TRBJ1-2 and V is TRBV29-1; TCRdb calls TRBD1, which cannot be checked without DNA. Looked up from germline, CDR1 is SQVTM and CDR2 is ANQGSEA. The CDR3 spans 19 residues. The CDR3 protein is CSVEEPGRDSPFWTDGYTF.

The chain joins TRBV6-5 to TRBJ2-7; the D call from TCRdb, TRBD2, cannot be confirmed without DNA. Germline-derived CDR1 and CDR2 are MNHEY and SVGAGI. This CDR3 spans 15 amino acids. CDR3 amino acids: CASSLTSGNPYEQYF.

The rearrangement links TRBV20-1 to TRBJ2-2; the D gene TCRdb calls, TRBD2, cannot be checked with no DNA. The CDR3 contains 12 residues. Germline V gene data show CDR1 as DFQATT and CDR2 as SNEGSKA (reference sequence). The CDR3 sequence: CSATRETGELFF.

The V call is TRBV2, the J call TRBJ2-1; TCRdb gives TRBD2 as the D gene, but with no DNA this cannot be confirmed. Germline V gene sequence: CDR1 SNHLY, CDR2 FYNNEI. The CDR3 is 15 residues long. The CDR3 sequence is CASSETGGRGNEQFF.

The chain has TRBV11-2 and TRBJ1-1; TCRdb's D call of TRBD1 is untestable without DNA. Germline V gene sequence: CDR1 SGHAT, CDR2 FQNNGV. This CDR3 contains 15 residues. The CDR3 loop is CASSLGGRKNTEAFF.

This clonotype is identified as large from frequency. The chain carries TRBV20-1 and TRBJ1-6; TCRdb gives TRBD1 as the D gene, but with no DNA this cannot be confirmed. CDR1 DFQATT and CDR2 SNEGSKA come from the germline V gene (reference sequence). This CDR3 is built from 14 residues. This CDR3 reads CSAELTGGASPLHF.